This record looks at one TCR beta chain sequence and its context. What it binds is not known. The data were taken from a study of PD-1 blockade in classical Hodgkin lymphoma. Indicated time point: cycle 4 day 1 (C4D1), after 5 to 7 weeks of nivolumab. The patients all showed relapse after autologous stem cell transplantation, while their brentuximab vedotin exposure varied. Assay used: immunoSEQ multiplex PCR; TCRdb lists only in-frame clones, some missing. The sample carries under 130,000 clones, roughly 87% recorded once. Looked up from germline, CDR1 is SGHAT and CDR2 is FQNNGV. The J segment lost 3 bases and the V segment lost 3 bases, leaving 4 bases of the junction unmatched. This CDR3 comprises 14 residues. Whole-study findings and limits: TCR diversity in CD4+, not CD8+, cells rose significantly by C4D1. When set against healthy donors, newly diagnosed patients were reported to show lower baseline TCR diversity. Reasons behind the repertoire differences stay unclear, perhaps disease activity or earlier therapy. Newly diagnosed patients had diversity similar to the baseline diversity of complete responders.

This chain connects TRBV11-2 to TRBJ2-7; the match to TRBD1 covers 8 bases. The specimen was peripheral blood mononuclear cells (PBMCs), collected before the fourth cycle of nivolumab. The source of this sequence is a human donor with classical Hodgkin lymphoma. CDR3 DNA sequence: TGTGCCAGCAGCTTCACGGGGACAGGCTACGAGCAGTACTTC. Its translation is CASSFTGTGYEQYF.